Here is one T cell receptor beta chain with its context. The antigen is not known. This entry belongs to a study of T cell responses to AZD1222 COVID-19 vaccine. Study-wide findings and caveats: Spike-wide vaccine-associated CD4 TCRs dominated at 160-218 and 743-854. AZD1222 recipients seropositive at baseline numbered only six or seven. Regions left unmutated in variants are reportedly the target of nearly half of spike-specific TCRs.

This table comes from immunoSEQ multiplex PCR, and its TCRdb copy is limited to in-frame clones, with some not included. The sample holds 90,000 to 150,000 clones, around nine tenths seen once. This CDR3 contains 12 residues. Germline V CDR1 and CDR2: LGHDT, YNNKEL (reference sequence). Losses at the gene ends were 8 bases for V and 5 bases for J; bases not matched to a gene: 5. This clonotype originated in an adult who received the MenACWY meningococcal vaccine as a control. The rearrangement links TRBV3-1 (or the pseudogene TRBV3-2) to TRBJ2-7; 8 bases are shared with TRBD2. Material: peripheral blood, obtained 28 days after the second dose of the MenACWY control vaccine. The CDR3 DNA reads as TGTGCCAGCCGAACCGGGGGGGACGAGCAGTACTTC. Translating it yields CASRTGGDEQYF.